The rows below give T cell receptor beta chains drawn from one sample of a study of T cells in Graves' hyperthyroidism and ophthalmopathy. TCRdb redid the calling of the multiplex PCR reads with MiXCR, one entry per CDR3 protein. The sample has under 250,000 distinct CDR3 sequences, almost 25% seen once. Sample: blood. These TCRs come from a woman aged 40 to 50 with Graves' ophthalmopathy. CDR3s include the opening cysteine and the closing phenylalanine or tryptophan. D genes are given only for firm matches. Only part of the rows carry a size: once, few, many, or a class if the clone is expanded.

d_call j_call v_call clone_size cdr3_nt cdr3_aa
- TRBJ1-2 TRBV20-1 - TGCAGTGCTAGAATCAACGGGGTGCGATATGGCTACACCTTC CSARINGVRYGYTF
- TRBJ2-7 TRBV9 - TGTGCCAGCAGCACAGACGGTTCCTACGAGCAGTACTTC CASSTDGSYEQYF
- TRBJ1-1 TRBV4-1 many TGCGCCAGCAGCCAAGTAGGGGGAACTGAAGCTTTCTTT CASSQVGGTEAFF
- TRBJ2-5 TRBV4-2 many TGTGCCAGCAGCCAAGATGCAAGGGTTGAGACCCAGTACTTC CASSQDARVETQYF
TRBD1 TRBJ2-6 TRBV28 many TGTGCCAGCAGTTTATCCGGGACAGGGTTTTTCTCTGGGGCCAACGTCCTGACTTTC CASSLSGTGFFSGANVLTF
- TRBJ2-2 TRBV24-1 many TGTGCCACCAGCCGGACAGTGGACACCGGGGAGCTGTTTTTT CATSRTVDTGELFF
TRBD2 TRBJ2-7 TRBV2 many TGTGCCAGCAGTGCACTAGCGGGAGGGTACTACGAGCAGTACTTC CASSALAGGYYEQYF
TRBD1 TRBJ2-7 TRBV7-8 - TGTGCCAGCAGCTCCGGACAGGGGGGCTACGAGCAGTACTTC CASSSGQGGYEQYF
- TRBJ1-4 TRBV28 many TGTGCCAGCGCGGGGACTCGGGAGGAAAAACTGTTTTTT CASAGTREEKLFF
- TRBJ2-5 TRBV20-1 - TGCAGTGCTAGAGAGCATGGGGCAGGGCAAGAGACCCAGTACTTC CSAREHGAGQETQYF
TRBD2 TRBJ2-5 TRBV5-6 many TGTGCCAGCAGCCAGGGACTAGCGGGAGCGTTTCAAGAGACCCAGTACTTC CASSQGLAGAFQETQYF
- TRBJ1-5 TRBV6-2/TRBV6-3 many TGTGCCAGCAGTTTAGGCAGACAACGGAATCAGCCCCAGCATTTT CASSLGRQRNQPQHF
- TRBJ1-5 TRBV7-2 many TGTGCCAGCAGCTTAGCGGGGGCATTTCAGCCCCAGCATTTT CASSLAGAFQPQHF
TRBD2 TRBJ2-7 TRBV20-1 many TGCAGTGCCCCCCTAGCGGGAGGGGCCTACGAGCAGTACTTC CSAPLAGGAYEQYF
- TRBJ1-5 TRBV2 many TGTGCCAGCAGTGAACAGGGGACTCCCAATCAGCCCCAGCATTTT CASSEQGTPNQPQHF
- TRBJ1-5 TRBV19 - TGTGCCAGTCGCGACAGCCCCAATCAGCCCCAGCATTTT CASRDSPNQPQHF
TRBD1 TRBJ1-1 TRBV12-3/TRBV12-4 many TGTGCCAGCAGTTTTCTCGGACAGGGGTCCCCTGAAGCTTTCTTT CASSFLGQGSPEAFF
- TRBJ2-3 TRBV6-1 - TGTGCCAGCGGCGTCGGGGGAATGACAGGCAAGGATACGCAGTATTTT CASGVGGMTGKDTQYF
TRBD2 TRBJ2-7 TRBV20-1 many TGCAGTGCTAGGAGCGGGAGTGAGGTCTACGAGCAGTACTTC CSARSGSEVYEQYF
TRBD1 TRBJ1-5 TRBV6-5 many TGTGCCAGCATCTACCAGGGGGCGAATCAGCCCCAGCATTTT CASIYQGANQPQHF
TRBD1 TRBJ2-7 TRBV11-2 few TGTGCCAGCAGCAACGACAGGGTCCGGAACGAGCAGTACTTC CASSNDRVRNEQYF
TRBD1 TRBJ1-5 TRBV10-2 - TGCGCCAGCAGTGAGTCAGGGGGCCGGCAGCCCCAGCATTTT CASSESGGRQPQHF
TRBD2 TRBJ2-2 TRBV24-1 many TGTGCCACCAGTGATCCCGGACTAGCGGTAGCCGGGGAGCTGTTTTTT CATSDPGLAVAGELFF
- TRBJ1-3 TRBV27 many TGTGCCAGCAGTTTCCACGGAGAGGGAAACACCATATATTTT CASSFHGEGNTIYF